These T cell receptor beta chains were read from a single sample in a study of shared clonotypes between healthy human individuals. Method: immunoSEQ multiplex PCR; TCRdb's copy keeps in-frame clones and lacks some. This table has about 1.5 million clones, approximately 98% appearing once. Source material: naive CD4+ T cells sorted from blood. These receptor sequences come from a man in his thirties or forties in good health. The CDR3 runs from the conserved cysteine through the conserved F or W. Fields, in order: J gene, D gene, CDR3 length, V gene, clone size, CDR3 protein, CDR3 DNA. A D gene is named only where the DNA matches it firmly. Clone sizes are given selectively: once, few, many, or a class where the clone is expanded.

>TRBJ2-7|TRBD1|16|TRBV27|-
CASSRGPGQGGYEQYF
TGTGCCAGCAGCCGGGGACCGGGACAGGGGGGCTACGAGCAGTACTTC
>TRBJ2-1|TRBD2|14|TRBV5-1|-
CASSRTSGSDEQFF
TGCGCCAGCAGCCGGACTAGCGGGAGTGATGAGCAGTTCTTC
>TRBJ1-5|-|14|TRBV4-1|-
CASSPAYSNQPQHF
TGCGCCAGCAGCCCAGCTTATAGCAATCAGCCCCAGCATTTT
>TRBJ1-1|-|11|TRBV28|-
CASAGLTEAFF
TGTGCCAGTGCGGGCCTCACTGAAGCTTTCTTT
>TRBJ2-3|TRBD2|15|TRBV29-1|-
CSDNLAGGPTDTQYF
TGCAGCGATAATCTAGCGGGAGGGCCCACAGATACGCAGTATTTT
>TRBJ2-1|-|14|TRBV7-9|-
CASSFALLWDEQFF
TGTGCCAGCAGCTTCGCACTACTTTGGGATGAGCAGTTCTTC
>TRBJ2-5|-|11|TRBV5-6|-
CASSLEGAQYF
TGTGCCAGCAGCTTGGAGGGGGCCCAGTACTTC
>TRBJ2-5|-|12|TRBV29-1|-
CSVAQARETQYF
TGCAGCGTAGCCCAGGCGAGGGAGACCCAGTACTTC
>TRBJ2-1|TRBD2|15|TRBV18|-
CASSKGLAEYNEQFF
TGTGCCAGCTCAAAGGGACTAGCGGAATACAATGAGCAGTTCTTC
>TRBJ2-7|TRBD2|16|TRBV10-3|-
CAISEAGTSGTYEQYF
TGTGCCATCAGTGAGGCCGGGACTAGCGGGACCTACGAGCAGTACTTC
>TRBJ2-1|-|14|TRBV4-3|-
CASSQDLAYNEQFF
TGCGCCAGCAGCCAAGATCTTGCCTACAATGAGCAGTTCTTC
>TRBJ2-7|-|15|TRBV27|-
CASSLLGTPRYEQYF
TGTGCCAGCAGTTTACTCGGGACCCCGCGTTACGAGCAGTACTTC
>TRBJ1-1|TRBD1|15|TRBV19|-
CASSIVGTGDTEAFF
TGTGCCAGTAGTATCGTTGGGACAGGGGACACTGAAGCTTTCTTT
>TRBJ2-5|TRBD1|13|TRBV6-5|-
CASRTGGLETQYF
TGTGCCAGCAGGACAGGGGGGTTGGAGACCCAGTACTTC
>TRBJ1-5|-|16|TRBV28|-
CASSLTGPGGNQPQHF
TGTGCCAGCAGTTTGACGGGCCCTGGGGGCAATCAGCCCCAGCATTTT
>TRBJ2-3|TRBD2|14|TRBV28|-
CASSPGGGADTQYF
TGTGCCAGCAGTCCTGGTGGGGGGGCAGATACGCAGTATTTT
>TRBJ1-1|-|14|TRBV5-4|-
CASSFRQANTEAFF
TGTGCCAGCAGCTTCCGACAGGCGAACACTGAAGCTTTCTTT
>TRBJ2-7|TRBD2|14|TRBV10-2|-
CASRLAGGSYEQYF
TGCGCCAGCCGACTAGCGGGAGGGAGCTACGAGCAGTACTTC
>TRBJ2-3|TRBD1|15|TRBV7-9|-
CASSFVGQGTDTQYF
TGTGCCAGCAGCTTTGTCGGACAGGGCACAGATACGCAGTATTTT
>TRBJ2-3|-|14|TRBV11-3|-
CASSLGQLTDTQYF
TGTGCCAGCAGCCTAGGACAACTCACAGATACGCAGTATTTT
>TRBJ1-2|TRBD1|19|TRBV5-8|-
CASSLRSWTGGAGGYGYTF
TGTGCCAGCAGCTTAAGGTCTTGGACAGGGGGCGCCGGGGGCTATGGCTACACCTTC
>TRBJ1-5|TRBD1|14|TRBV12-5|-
CASEPDRSNQPQHF
TGTGCTAGTGAACCGGACAGGAGCAATCAGCCCCAGCATTTT
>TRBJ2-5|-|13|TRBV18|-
CASSPPIGETQYF
TGTGCCAGCTCACCACCGATCGGGGAGACCCAGTACTTC
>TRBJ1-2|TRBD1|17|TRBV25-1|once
CASRHPTGQGENYGYTF
TGTGCCAGCAGGCACCCCACCGGACAGGGGGAGAACTATGGCTACACCTTC
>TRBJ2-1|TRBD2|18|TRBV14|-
CASSQEGLGLAGLNEQFF
TGTGCCAGCAGCCAAGAGGGCCTAGGGCTAGCGGGACTCAATGAGCAGTTCTTC
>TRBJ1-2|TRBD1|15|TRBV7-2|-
CASSLVGTGDYGYTF
TGTGCCAGCAGCTTAGTCGGGACAGGGGACTATGGCTACACCTTC
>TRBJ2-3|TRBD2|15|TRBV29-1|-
CSLGTSGSRADTQYF
TGCAGCCTAGGGACTAGCGGGAGCAGGGCAGATACGCAGTATTTT
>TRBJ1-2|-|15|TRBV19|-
CASSTQVTETYGYTF
TGTGCCAGTAGTACGCAGGTCACAGAAACCTATGGCTACACCTTC
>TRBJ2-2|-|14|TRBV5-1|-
CASCATTNTGELFF
TGCGCCAGCTGTGCGACAACGAACACCGGGGAGCTGTTTTTT
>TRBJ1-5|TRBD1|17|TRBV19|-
CASSLNVGTGAHPPQHF
TGTGCCAGTAGTCTCAACGTTGGGACAGGAGCCCATCCGCCCCAGCATTTT
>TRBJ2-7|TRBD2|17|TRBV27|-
CASSRLTSGRAVGEQYF
TGTGCCAGCAGCCGACTTACTAGCGGGAGGGCCGTTGGCGAGCAGTACTTC
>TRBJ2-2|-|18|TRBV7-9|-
CASSPGSIWTSNTGELFF
TGTGCCAGCAGCCCGGGTTCCATCTGGACAAGTAACACCGGGGAGCTGTTTTTT
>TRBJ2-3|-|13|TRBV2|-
CASKSSGADTQYF
TGTGCCAGCAAATCGTCAGGGGCAGATACGCAGTATTTT
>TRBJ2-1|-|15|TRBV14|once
CASSQELAEYNEQFF
TGTGCCAGCAGCCAAGAGTTAGCGGAGTACAATGAGCAGTTCTTC